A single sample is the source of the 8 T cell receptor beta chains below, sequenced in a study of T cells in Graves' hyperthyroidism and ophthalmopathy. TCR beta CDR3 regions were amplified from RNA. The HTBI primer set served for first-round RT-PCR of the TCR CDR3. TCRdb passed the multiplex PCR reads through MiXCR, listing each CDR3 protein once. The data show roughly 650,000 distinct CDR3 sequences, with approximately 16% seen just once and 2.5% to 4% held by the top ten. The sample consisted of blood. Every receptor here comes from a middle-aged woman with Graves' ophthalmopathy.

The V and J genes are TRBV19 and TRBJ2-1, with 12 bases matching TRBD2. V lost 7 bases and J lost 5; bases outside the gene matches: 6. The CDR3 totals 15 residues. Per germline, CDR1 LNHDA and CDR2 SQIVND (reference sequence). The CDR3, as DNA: TGTGCCAGTACTAGCGGGAGGGCCTTCCACAATGAGCAGTTCTTC. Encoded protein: CASTSGRAFHNEQFF.

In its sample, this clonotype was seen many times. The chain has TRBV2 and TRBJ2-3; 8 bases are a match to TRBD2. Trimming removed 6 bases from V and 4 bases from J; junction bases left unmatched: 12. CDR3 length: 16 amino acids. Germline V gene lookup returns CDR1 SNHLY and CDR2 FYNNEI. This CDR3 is CASRKRLATISDTQYF. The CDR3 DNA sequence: TGTGCCAGCAGGAAACGACTAGCGACGATTTCAGATACGCAGTATTTT. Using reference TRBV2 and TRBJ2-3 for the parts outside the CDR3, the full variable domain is EPEVTQTPSHQVTQMGQEVILRCVPISNHLYFYWYRQILGQKVEFLVSFYNNEISEKSEIFDDQFSVERPDGSNFTLKIRSTKLEDSAMYFCASRKRLATISDTQYFGPGTRLTVL.

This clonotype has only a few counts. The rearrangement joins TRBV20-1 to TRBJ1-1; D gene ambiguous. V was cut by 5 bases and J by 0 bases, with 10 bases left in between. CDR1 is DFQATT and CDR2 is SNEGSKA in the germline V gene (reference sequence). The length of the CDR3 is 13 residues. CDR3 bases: TGCAGTGCTTCTAGACGGTTGAACACTGAAGCTTTCTTT. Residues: CSASRRLNTEAFF.

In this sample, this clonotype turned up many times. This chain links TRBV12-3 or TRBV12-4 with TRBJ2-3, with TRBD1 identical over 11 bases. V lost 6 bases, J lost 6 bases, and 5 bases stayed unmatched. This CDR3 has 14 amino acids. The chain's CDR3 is CASRRGQGEDTQYF. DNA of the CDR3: TGTGCCAGCAGGCGGGGACAGGGGGAGGATACGCAGTATTTT.

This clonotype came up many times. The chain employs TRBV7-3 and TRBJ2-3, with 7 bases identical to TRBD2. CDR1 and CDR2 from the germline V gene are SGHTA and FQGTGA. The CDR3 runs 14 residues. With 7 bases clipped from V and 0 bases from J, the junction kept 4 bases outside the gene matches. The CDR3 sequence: CASKLAVSTDTQYF. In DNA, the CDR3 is TGTGCCAGCAAGCTAGCGGTTAGCACAGATACGCAGTATTTT.

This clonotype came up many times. CDR3 nucleotides: TGTGCCAGCAGCCAATTTACAGGGGCACTTGGCTACACCTTC. Protein sequence: CASSQFTGALGYTF. V usage is TRBV14 and J usage is TRBJ1-2; TRBD1 matches 7 bases. The CDR3 consists of 14 residues. V gave up 2 bases and J gave up 7 bases; unmatched junction bases: 7. Germline V lookup: CDR1 SGHDN, CDR2 FVKESK. The full variable domain, with the rest looked up from reference TRBV14 and TRBJ1-2, is EAGVTQFPSHSVIEKGQTVTLRCDPISGHDNLYWYRRVMGKEIKFLLHFVKESKQDESGMPNNRFLAERTGGTYSTLKVQPAELEDSGVYFCASSQFTGALGYTFGSGTRLTVV.

The CDR3 protein is CASSPTRGAGELFF. The CDR3 nucleotides read TGTGCCAGCAGCCCTACACGAGGGGCCGGGGAGCTGTTTTTT. The chain couples TRBV7-3 to TRBJ2-2, with D perhaps assigned TRBD1 or TRBD2 (5 bases each). The CDR3 is 14 residues long. Deletions cut 5 bases from V and 6 bases from J, with 13 bases between. Germline CDR1 reads SGHTA; CDR2 reads FQGTGA. The variable domain in full, with the rest retrieved from reference TRBV7-3 and TRBJ2-2, is GAGVSQTPSNKVTEKGKYVELRCDPISGHTALYWYRQSLGQGPEFLIYFQGTGAADDSGLPNDRFFAVRPEGSVSTLKIQRTERGDSAVYLCASSPTRGAGELFFGEGSRLTVL.

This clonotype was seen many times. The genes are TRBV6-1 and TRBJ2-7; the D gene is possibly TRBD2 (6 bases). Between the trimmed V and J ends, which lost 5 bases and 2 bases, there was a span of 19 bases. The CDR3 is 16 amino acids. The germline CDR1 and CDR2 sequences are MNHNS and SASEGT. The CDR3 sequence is CASSTQIPGLPYEQYF. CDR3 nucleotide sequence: TGTGCCAGCAGTACACAGATCCCGGGACTCCCCTACGAGCAGTACTTC.